This T cell receptor beta chain was recorded in a study of blood T cell repertoires in COVID-19. In the study overall: Donors in the United States, Italy and Spain gave samples during acute or convalescent COVID-19. Sources were T cells, B-cell-depleted T cells, or PBMCs; the material itself was cDNA or gDNA.

Germline CDR1 and CDR2: SGDLS and YYNGEE. This CDR3 comprises 16 residues. Unmatched junction bases numbered 12, after V lost 4 bases and J lost 8 bases. Data came from immunoSEQ multiplex PCR; TCRdb stores just in-frame clones and leaves some out. The sample includes 95,000 to 150,000 clones, around four fifths of them seen just once. The sequencing sample was made of peripheral blood. The TCR originated in a human donor in a cohort sampled during active COVID-19. J is TRBJ2-1 and V is TRBV9; 10 bases are shared with TRBD2. The CDR3 sequence: CASSPTLAGDNDEQFF. As DNA, the CDR3 is TGTGCCAGCAGCCCAACCCTAGCGGGAGACAACGATGAGCAGTTCTTC. The whole variable domain, remainder taken from reference TRBV9 and TRBJ2-1, is DSGVTQTPKHLITATGQRVTLRCSPRSGDLSVYWYQQSLDQGLQFLIQYYNGEERAKGNILERFSAQQFPDLHSELNLSSLELGDSALYFCASSPTLAGDNDEQFFGPGTRLTVL.